This T cell receptor (beta chain) was documented in a study of T cell responses to AZD1222 COVID-19 vaccine. Whole-study findings and limits: In a largely white British group with more females than males, clonal diversity was possibly underestimated. Nearly half of spike-specific TCRs reportedly target unmutated variant regions. Every sample of the repertoires postdated the peak T cell response. AZD1222 recipients seropositive at baseline numbered only 5 to 7.

Produced via immunoSEQ multiplex PCR; TCRdb's table is partial and in-frame only. Of 95,000 to 100,000 clones listed, roughly 90% were seen once; the top ten hold roughly 15%. In regard to this clone: Its specificity is unknown.

CDR1 and CDR2 from the germline V gene are KGHSH and LQKENI. CDR3 length equals 15 residues. The V gene end was trimmed by 1 base and the J gene end by 1 base; junction bases not matched to a gene: 0. The chain joins TRBV18 to TRBJ2-2; 7 bases fit TRBD1. This TCR was sampled from an adult who received the AZD1222 COVID-19 vaccine. The material sequenced was peripheral blood, taken 28 days after the second AZD1222 dose. The CDR3 nucleotides are TGTGCCAGCTCACCACGACAGGGGAACACCGGGGAGCTGTTTTTT. Translating gives CASSPRQGNTGELFF.